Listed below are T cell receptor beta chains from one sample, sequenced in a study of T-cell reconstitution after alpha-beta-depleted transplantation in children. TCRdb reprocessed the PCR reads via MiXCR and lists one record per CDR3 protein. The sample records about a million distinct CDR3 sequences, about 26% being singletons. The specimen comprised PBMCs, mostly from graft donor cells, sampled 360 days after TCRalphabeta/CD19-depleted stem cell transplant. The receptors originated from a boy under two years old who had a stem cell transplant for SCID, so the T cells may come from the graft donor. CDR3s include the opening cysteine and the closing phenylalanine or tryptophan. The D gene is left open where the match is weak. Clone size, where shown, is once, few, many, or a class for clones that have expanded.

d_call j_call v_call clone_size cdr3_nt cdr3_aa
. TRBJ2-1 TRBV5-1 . TGCGCCAGCAGCTTAAGAGCGCCGGGGGACAATGAGCAGTTCTTC CASSLRAPGDNEQFF
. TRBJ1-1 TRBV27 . TGTGCCAGCCGTCTAGGGATTGAAGCTTTCTTT CASRLGIEAFF
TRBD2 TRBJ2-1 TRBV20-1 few TGCAGTGCTAGCAATAGCCCCGGGGGGGAGGATGAGCAGTTCTTC CSASNSPGGEDEQFF
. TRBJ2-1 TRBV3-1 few TGTGCCAGCAGCCAAGATCACGGCTCCTCTAATGAGCAGTTCTTC CASSQDHGSSNEQFF
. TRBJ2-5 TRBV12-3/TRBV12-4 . TGTGCCAGCAGTTTACCGGGGGCGAGGAAAGAGACCCAGTACTTC CASSLPGARKETQYF
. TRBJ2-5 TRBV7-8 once TGTGCCAGCAGCTCGGGGTCCATATCTCTCGAGACCCAGTACTTC CASSSGSISLETQYF
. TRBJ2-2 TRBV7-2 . TGTGCCAGCAGCCCGCAAAGAGGAGTCGGGGAGCTGTTTTTT CASSPQRGVGELFF
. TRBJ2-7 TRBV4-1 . TGCGCCAGCAGCCAAGATTGGTACGAGCAGTACTTC CASSQDWYEQYF
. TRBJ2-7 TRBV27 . TGTGCCAGCAGTCCCCGAAGTATTTTCTACGAGCAGTACTTC CASSPRSIFYEQYF
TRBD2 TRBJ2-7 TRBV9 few TGTGCCAGCAGCAAATGGGGGGGCTCCTACGAGCAGTACTTC CASSKWGGSYEQYF
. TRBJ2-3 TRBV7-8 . TGTGCCAGCAGCTTAAGGAACGGGCGGGATACGCAGTATTTT CASSLRNGRDTQYF
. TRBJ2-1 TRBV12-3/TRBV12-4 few TGTGCCAGCAGCGTCTTGGCTACTGAGCAGTTCTTC CASSVLATEQFF
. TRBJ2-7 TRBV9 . TGTGCCAGCAGCGTAAACAAGCGTTCCTACGAGCAGTACTTC CASSVNKRSYEQYF
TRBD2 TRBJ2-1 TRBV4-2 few TGTGCCAGCAGCCTAAGCGGGGAAGATGAGCAGTTCTTC CASSLSGEDEQFF
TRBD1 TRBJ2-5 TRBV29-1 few TGCAGCGTTGAAGATAACCCGACAGGGCCATGGGAGACCCAGTACTTC CSVEDNPTGPWETQYF
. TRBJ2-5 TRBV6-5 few TGTGCCAGCAGTTCCCCTTTTAAGGGGAGCTCTGAGACCCAGTACTTC CASSSPFKGSSETQYF
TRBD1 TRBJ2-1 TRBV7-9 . TGTGCCAGCAGGTCCGGGACAGGGTTATTCAATGAGCAGTTCTTC CASRSGTGLFNEQFF
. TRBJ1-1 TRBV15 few TGTGCCACCAGCAGTCCATGGGACCTCGGGACTGAAGCTTTCTTT CATSSPWDLGTEAFF
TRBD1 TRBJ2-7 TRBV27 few TGTGCCAGCAGCCGGAGACAGGGAGATTCCTACGAGCAGTACTTC CASSRRQGDSYEQYF
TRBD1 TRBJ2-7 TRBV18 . TGTGCCAGCTCACCGAGGACAGGGGAAAGTTACGAGCAGTACTTC CASSPRTGESYEQYF
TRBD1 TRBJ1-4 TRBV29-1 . TGCAGCGTCTCGGACAGGACTAATGAAAAACTGTTTTTT CSVSDRTNEKLFF
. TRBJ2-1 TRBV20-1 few TGCAGTGCTAGGGGGGGCCGAAATGAGCAGTTCTTC CSARGGRNEQFF
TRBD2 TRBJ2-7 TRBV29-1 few TGCAGCGTCGTGGAGCGGGGGGTTACCTACGAGCAGTACTTC CSVVERGVTYEQYF
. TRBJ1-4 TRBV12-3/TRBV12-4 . TGTGCCAGCAGTTTAGCGGTTCCAGGGTTCGGACGAAAACTGTTTTTT CASSLAVPGFGRKLFF
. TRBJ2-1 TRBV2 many TGTGCCAGCAGTGCACGCAGGGATGAGCAGTTCTTC CASSARRDEQFF
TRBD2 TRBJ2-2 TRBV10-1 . TGCGCCAGCAGTCAGGGACTAGCGGGGGTAGACGGGGAGCTGTTTTTT CASSQGLAGVDGELFF
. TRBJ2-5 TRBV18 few TGTGCCAGCTCACCACCGGTCAGGGCCCAAGAGACCCAGTACTTC CASSPPVRAQETQYF
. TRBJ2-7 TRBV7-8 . TGTGCCAGCAGCTTAGAATCGGCAGGGTACCACGAGCAGTACTTC CASSLESAGYHEQYF
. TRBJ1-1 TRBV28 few TGTGCCAGCACCGCGGACAGCCGAGGCCCTGAAGCTTTCTTT CASTADSRGPEAFF
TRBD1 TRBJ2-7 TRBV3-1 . TGTGCCAGCAGCCAAGATCCCCCACAGGGGAGCTCCTACGAGCAGTACTTC CASSQDPPQGSSYEQYF
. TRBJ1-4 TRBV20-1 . TGCAGTGCTAGAGATAGGGGGGCAACTAATGAAAAACTGTTTTTT CSARDRGATNEKLFF
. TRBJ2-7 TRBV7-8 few TGTGCCAGCAGCCCCAGCGGGCCTTCCTACGAGCAGTACTTC CASSPSGPSYEQYF
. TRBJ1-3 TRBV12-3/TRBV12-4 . TGTGCCAGCATCCCATCGTACTCCACCATATATTTT CASIPSYSTIYF
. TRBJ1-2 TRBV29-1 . TGCAGCGTTGGCAGGGGCAACTATGGCTACACCTTC CSVGRGNYGYTF
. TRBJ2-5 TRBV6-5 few TGTGCCAGCAGTTACTCGAGGGGAGAAAAGACCCAGTACTTC CASSYSRGEKTQYF
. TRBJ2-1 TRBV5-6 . TGTGCCAGCAGCTTGGTTGGCAAGTACAATGAGCAGTTCTTC CASSLVGKYNEQFF
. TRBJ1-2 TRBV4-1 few TGCGCCAGCAGCCATCTATGGGGACGGAACTATGGCTACACCTTC CASSHLWGRNYGYTF
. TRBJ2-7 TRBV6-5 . TGTGCCAGCAGTAACCGGGACGGGACCGGCGAGCAGTACTTC CASSNRDGTGEQYF
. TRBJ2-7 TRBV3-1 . TGTGCCAGCGGTAGGTCGCAGCCAAGCTCCTACGAGCAGTACTTC CASGRSQPSSYEQYF
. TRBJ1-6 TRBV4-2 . TGTGCCAGCAGCCAAGATCCGGGAGCACTCTGGAATTCACCCCTCCACTTT CASSQDPGALWNSPLHF
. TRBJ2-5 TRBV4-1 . TGCGCCAGCAGCCAAGGAGAACGGGCGGGCAGGGGCGAGACCCAGTACTTC CASSQGERAGRGETQYF
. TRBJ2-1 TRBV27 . TGTGCCAGCAGTCCCCGGCCGCCCGGCTCCTACAATGAGCAGTTCTTC CASSPRPPGSYNEQFF
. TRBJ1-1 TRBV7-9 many TGTGCCAGCAGCTTAGGCCAGGGAAAGGGGACTGAAGCTTTCTTT CASSLGQGKGTEAFF
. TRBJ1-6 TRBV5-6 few TGTGCCAGCAGCTTACAGGACAGAACCAATTCACCCCTCCACTTT CASSLQDRTNSPLHF
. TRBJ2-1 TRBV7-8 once TGTGCCAGCAGCTTATCGGTTTTGTCAAACTACAATGAGCAGTTCTTC CASSLSVLSNYNEQFF
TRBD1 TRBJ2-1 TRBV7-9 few TGTGCCAGCAGCGGGGGACAGGGGTCTGAAGATGAGCAGTTCTTC CASSGGQGSEDEQFF
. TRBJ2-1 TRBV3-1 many TGTGCCAGCAGCCCCCGGGGGTTCTCCTACAATGAGCAGTTCTTC CASSPRGFSYNEQFF
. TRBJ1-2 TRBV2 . TGTGCCAGCAGTGAGGACAGCCTCTATGGCTACACCTTC CASSEDSLYGYTF
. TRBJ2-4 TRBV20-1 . TGCAGTGCTAGAGTGGACATTCAGTACTTC CSARVDIQYF
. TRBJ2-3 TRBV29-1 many TGCAGCGTGGGCAGGGGCTTCCCAGATACGCAGTATTTT CSVGRGFPDTQYF
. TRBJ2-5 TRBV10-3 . TGTGCCATCAGTGAGGCGAGGGGGACCGTCCGGGAGACCCAGTACTTC CAISEARGTVRETQYF
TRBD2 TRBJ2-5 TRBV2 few TGTGCCAGCAGTGGTCTAGCGGCCCAAGAGACCCAGTACTTC CASSGLAAQETQYF
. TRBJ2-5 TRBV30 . TGTGCCTGGAGTTCCGATCAAGAGACCCAGTACTTC CAWSSDQETQYF